This T cell receptor (beta chain) came from a study of cytomegalovirus exposure and HLA in healthy donors. Sequencing was performed with immunoSEQ multiplex PCR; in TCRdb, only in-frame clones are kept and a portion is missing. This sample has 35,000 to 50,000 clones, with more than 85% found just once. A remark on this clone: The target antigen is unknown.

Regarding the study as a whole: The majority of TCR sequences were rare, yet some public TCRs appeared in many donors.

CDR3 length equals 15 residues. Trimming cost V 0 bases and J 7 bases; bases outside gene matches: 1. The germline gives CDR1 MNHEY, CDR2 SVGAGI. The chain joins TRBV6-5 to TRBJ1-6; TRBD1 matches 9 bases. Sequencing input: PBMCs. This sequence originates from a man aged 18 to 35 in good health and CMV-seronegative. The CDR3 protein is CASSYSGQGNSPLHF. DNA for the CDR3: TGTGCCAGCAGTTACTCGGGACAGGGAAATTCACCCCTCCACTTT.